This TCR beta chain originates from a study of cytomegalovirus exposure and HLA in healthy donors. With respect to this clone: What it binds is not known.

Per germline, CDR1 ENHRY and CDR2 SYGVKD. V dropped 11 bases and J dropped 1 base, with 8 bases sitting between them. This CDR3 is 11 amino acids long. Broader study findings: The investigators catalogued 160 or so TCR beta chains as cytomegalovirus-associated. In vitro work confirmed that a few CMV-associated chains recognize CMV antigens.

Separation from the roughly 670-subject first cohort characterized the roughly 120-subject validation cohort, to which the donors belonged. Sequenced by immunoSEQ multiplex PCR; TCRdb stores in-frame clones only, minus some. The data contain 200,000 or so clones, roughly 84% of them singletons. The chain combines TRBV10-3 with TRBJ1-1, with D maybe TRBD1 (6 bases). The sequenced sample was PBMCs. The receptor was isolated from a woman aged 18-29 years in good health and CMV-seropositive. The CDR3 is CAATGNTEAFF. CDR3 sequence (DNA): TGTGCCGCGACAGGGAACACTGAAGCTTTCTTT.